In this sample, the clone carrying this T cell receptor (beta chain) turned up once. The target antigen is unknown. The data were obtained in a study of beta chain features in type 1 diabetes. The study, taken as a whole, reports: Sequencing of cDNA might inflate the share of cells that strongly express TCR. More deletions and fewer insertions at VDJ junctions were seen in type 1 diabetes patients.

Sorted CD4+ subsets: naive, central memory, regulatory, stem cell-like memory (CD45RO/CCR7/CD25/CD127/CD95/CD27 panel). What was sequenced were expressed TCRB transcripts, since all of the isolated RNA had been reverse transcribed. The repertoire was sequenced with immunoSEQ multiplex PCR; TCRdb's copy has only in-frame clones and lacks some. Seen here are approximately 400,000 clones, about 15% observed once, and the top ten hold about 0.018%. CDR3 length equals 11 residues. V lost 8 bases to trimming and J lost 8 bases, with 12 bases between them. Germline V lookup: CDR1 MDHEN, CDR2 SYDVKM. The source material was naive CD4+ T cells from blood. V gene TRBV28 combines with J gene TRBJ1-2; no clear D. This clonotype was obtained from a woman in her late teens or twenties in good health. The DNA of the CDR3 is TGTGCCAGCTCTAGTGAAGCCGGCTACACCTTC. It is translated as CASSSEAGYTF.